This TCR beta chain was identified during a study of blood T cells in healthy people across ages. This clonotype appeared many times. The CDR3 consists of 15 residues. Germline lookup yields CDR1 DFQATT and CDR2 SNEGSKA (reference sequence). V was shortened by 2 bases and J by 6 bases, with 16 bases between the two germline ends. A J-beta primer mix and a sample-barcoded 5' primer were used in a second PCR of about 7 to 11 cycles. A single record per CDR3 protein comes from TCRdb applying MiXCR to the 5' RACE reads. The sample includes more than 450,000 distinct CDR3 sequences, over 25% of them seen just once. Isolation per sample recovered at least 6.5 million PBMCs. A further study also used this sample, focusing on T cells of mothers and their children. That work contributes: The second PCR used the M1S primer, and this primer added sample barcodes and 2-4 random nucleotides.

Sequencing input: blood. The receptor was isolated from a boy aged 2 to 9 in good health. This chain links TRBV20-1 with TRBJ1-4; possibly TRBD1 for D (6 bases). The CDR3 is CSARPLDRSYEKLFF. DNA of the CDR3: TGCAGTGCTAGACCACTTGACAGGAGCTATGAAAAACTGTTTTTT.